A selection of T cell receptor beta chains follows, all from one sample in a study of T cell repertoires in cytomegalovirus infection. TCRdb recomputed calls from the reads with MiXCR, one row per CDR3 protein. The table has 90,000 to 130,000 distinct CDR3 sequences, roughly a tenth seen once; the top ten hold 25% to 40%. Their recognized antigens are unknown. What was sequenced was PBMCs, sequenced either directly or after in vitro stimulation (not recorded which). These receptors were taken from a human donor in good health (CMV status not recorded). Some clones in this sample may be carry-over from other donors' samples. CDR3s include the opening cysteine and the closing phenylalanine or tryptophan. The D gene is left open where the match is weak. Size is omitted from some rows. Given values are once, few, many or a class for expanded clones.

abundance: few; v_gene: TRBV12-3/TRBV12-4; d_gene: NA; j_gene: TRBJ1-6; CDR3aa: CASSSDMVSPLHF; CDR3nt: TGTGCCAGCAGTTCGGACATGGTTTCACCCCTCCACTTT
abundance: many; v_gene: TRBV7-9; d_gene: TRBD2; j_gene: TRBJ2-3; CDR3aa: CASSPPRTSASTDTQYF; CDR3nt: TGTGCCAGCAGCCCCCCCCGGACTAGCGCTAGCACAGATACGCAGTATTTT
abundance: many; v_gene: TRBV5-4; d_gene: NA; j_gene: TRBJ1-5; CDR3aa: CASSLARSPRGNQPQHF; CDR3nt: TGTGCCAGCAGCTTGGCCAGGTCCCCCAGGGGCAATCAGCCCCAGCATTTT
abundance: many; v_gene: TRBV7-8; d_gene: NA; j_gene: TRBJ1-3; CDR3aa: CASSLGPRGNTIYF; CDR3nt: TGTGCCAGCAGCTTGGGACCGAGGGGAAACACCATATATTTT
abundance: many; v_gene: TRBV7-8; d_gene: TRBD2; j_gene: TRBJ2-7; CDR3aa: CASSSSGITYEQYF; CDR3nt: TGTGCCAGCAGCTCTAGCGGGATAACCTACGAGCAGTACTTC
abundance: many; v_gene: TRBV7-7; d_gene: NA; j_gene: TRBJ2-1; CDR3aa: CASSLAPGDTEQFF; CDR3nt: TGTGCTAGCAGCTTAGCGCCCGGGGATACTGAGCAGTTCTTC
abundance: many; v_gene: TRBV7-9; d_gene: NA; j_gene: TRBJ1-2; CDR3aa: CASSFEVDGYTF; CDR3nt: TGTGCCAGCAGCTTCGAGGTGGATGGCTACACCTTC
abundance: few; v_gene: TRBV27; d_gene: NA; j_gene: TRBJ2-1; CDR3aa: CASSLEGGDLYNEQFF; CDR3nt: TGTGCCAGCAGTTTGGAGGGGGGGGATCTCTACAATGAGCAGTTCTTC
abundance: many; v_gene: TRBV7-9; d_gene: NA; j_gene: TRBJ1-1; CDR3aa: CASSFGHTEAFF; CDR3nt: TGTGCCAGCAGCTTCGGACACACTGAAGCTTTCTTT
abundance: many; v_gene: TRBV28; d_gene: NA; j_gene: TRBJ2-1; CDR3aa: CASSPDRVYNEQFF; CDR3nt: TGTGCCAGCAGCCCCGACCGGGTATACAATGAGCAGTTCTTC
abundance: NA; v_gene: TRBV19; d_gene: NA; j_gene: TRBJ1-1; CDR3aa: CASMGTESNTEAFF; CDR3nt: TGTGCCAGTATGGGGACGGAATCGAACACTGAAGCTTTCTTT
abundance: many; v_gene: TRBV20-1; d_gene: NA; j_gene: TRBJ2-5; CDR3aa: CSADGSKPGTGETQYF; CDR3nt: TGCAGTGCCGATGGGTCTAAACCGGGGACTGGGGAGACCCAGTACTTC
abundance: few; v_gene: TRBV7-9; d_gene: TRBD1; j_gene: TRBJ2-7; CDR3aa: CASSHETGVHEQYF; CDR3nt: TGTGCCAGCAGCCACGAGACAGGGGTCCACGAGCAGTACTTC
abundance: many; v_gene: TRBV7-2; d_gene: TRBD2; j_gene: TRBJ2-3; CDR3aa: CASSSRLAGDRTDTQYF; CDR3nt: TGTGCCAGCAGCTCCCGACTAGCGGGAGACCGCACAGATACGCAGTATTTT
abundance: many; v_gene: TRBV12-3/TRBV12-4; d_gene: TRBD1; j_gene: TRBJ1-6; CDR3aa: CASSRPGGVRNSPLHF; CDR3nt: TGTGCCAGCAGTAGGCCAGGGGGGGTCCGGAATTCACCCCTCCACTTT
abundance: many; v_gene: TRBV7-2; d_gene: TRBD2; j_gene: TRBJ2-5; CDR3aa: CASSLNTAGEAETQYF; CDR3nt: TGTGCCAGCAGCTTAAATACGGCGGGAGAGGCGGAGACCCAGTACTTC
abundance: many; v_gene: TRBV11-1; d_gene: NA; j_gene: TRBJ2-5; CDR3aa: CASSSIRLPLYQETQYF; CDR3nt: TGTGCCAGCAGCTCAATAAGACTTCCACTGTACCAAGAGACCCAGTACTTC
abundance: NA; v_gene: TRBV7-3; d_gene: TRBD2; j_gene: TRBJ2-3; CDR3aa: CASSLGTSGSTDTQYF; CDR3nt: TGTGCCAGCAGCTTGGGGACTAGCGGTAGCACAGATACGCAGTATTTT
abundance: NA; v_gene: TRBV29-1; d_gene: NA; j_gene: TRBJ2-3; CDR3aa: CSVEDPLSTDTQYF; CDR3nt: TGCAGCGTTGAAGATCCCTTAAGCACAGATACGCAGTATTTT
abundance: many; v_gene: TRBV6-1; d_gene: NA; j_gene: TRBJ2-3; CDR3aa: CATLRGPRTDTQYF; CDR3nt: TGTGCCACCCTCAGGGGCCCGCGGACAGATACGCAGTATTTT
abundance: few; v_gene: TRBV28; d_gene: NA; j_gene: TRBJ2-1; CDR3aa: CASSLGAVTYNEQFF; CDR3nt: TGTGCCAGCAGTTTGGGGGCGGTAACCTACAATGAGCAGTTCTTC
abundance: few; v_gene: TRBV5-1; d_gene: NA; j_gene: TRBJ2-5; CDR3aa: CASSWSVVETQYF; CDR3nt: TGCGCCAGCAGTTGGAGTGTGGTAGAGACCCAGTACTTC
abundance: many; v_gene: TRBV6-6; d_gene: TRBD2; j_gene: TRBJ2-1; CDR3aa: CASSRESGRLNEQFF; CDR3nt: TGTGCCAGCAGTCGGGAGAGCGGGAGATTAAATGAGCAGTTCTTC
abundance: NA; v_gene: TRBV9; d_gene: NA; j_gene: TRBJ2-7; CDR3aa: CASSVGGSSYEQYF; CDR3nt: TGTGCCAGCAGCGTAGGGGGAAGCTCCTACGAGCAGTACTTC
abundance: many; v_gene: TRBV12-3/TRBV12-4; d_gene: NA; j_gene: TRBJ1-2; CDR3aa: CASRSTGIYGYTF; CDR3nt: TGTGCCAGCAGATCCACAGGGATCTATGGCTACACCTTC
abundance: NA; v_gene: TRBV5-6; d_gene: TRBD1; j_gene: TRBJ1-1; CDR3aa: CASSLDRGGAWDTEAFF; CDR3nt: TGTGCCAGCAGCTTGGATAGAGGGGGCGCTTGGGACACTGAAGCTTTCTTT
abundance: NA; v_gene: TRBV7-2; d_gene: TRBD2; j_gene: TRBJ2-7; CDR3aa: CASSPERDEQYF; CDR3nt: TGTGCCAGCAGCCCCGAGCGGGATGAGCAGTACTTC
abundance: many; v_gene: TRBV19; d_gene: TRBD2; j_gene: TRBJ2-2; CDR3aa: CASSITSGNTGELFF; CDR3nt: TGTGCCAGTAGTATCACTAGCGGAAACACCGGGGAGCTGTTTTTT
abundance: many; v_gene: TRBV6-1; d_gene: TRBD2; j_gene: TRBJ2-1; CDR3aa: CASRIGLAGGHEQFF; CDR3nt: TGTGCCAGCAGAATAGGACTAGCGGGAGGGCATGAGCAGTTCTTC
abundance: few; v_gene: TRBV5-6; d_gene: NA; j_gene: TRBJ2-2; CDR3aa: CASSLIVNTGELFF; CDR3nt: TGTGCCAGCAGCTTGATCGTGAACACCGGGGAGCTGTTTTTT
abundance: many; v_gene: TRBV7-2; d_gene: NA; j_gene: TRBJ1-1; CDR3aa: CASSSQGPTEAFF; CDR3nt: TGTGCCAGCAGCTCACAGGGCCCCACTGAAGCTTTCTTT
abundance: many; v_gene: TRBV12-3/TRBV12-4; d_gene: NA; j_gene: TRBJ2-5; CDR3aa: CASSRETQYF; CDR3nt: TGTGCCAGCAGTCGAGAGACCCAGTACTTC
abundance: NA; v_gene: TRBV27; d_gene: TRBD1; j_gene: TRBJ1-1; CDR3aa: CASSPGTGRIFF; CDR3nt: TGTGCCAGCAGTCCAGGGACAGGGCGGATCTTCTTT